Presented here are 19 T cell receptor beta chains from one specimen sequenced in a study of blood T cells in healthy people across ages. Primers used in a second PCR of roughly 6 to 11 cycles were a sample-barcoded 5' primer and a J-beta primer mix. TCRdb itself ran the 5' RACE reads through MiXCR, one entry per CDR3 protein. This table has more than 800,000 distinct CDR3 sequences, 35% to 50% appearing once. Sequencing was done on a sample of blood. These receptors were obtained from a woman aged 60-70 years in good health.

V usage is TRBV6-1 and J usage is TRBJ2-7, with 12 positions matching TRBD2. V shed 7 bases, J shed 1 base, and the junction held 5 bases outside the gene matches. This CDR3 is built from 15 residues. From germline, CDR1 is MNHNS and CDR2 SASEGT. This CDR3 reads CASTRTSGTSYEQYF. The CDR3 coding sequence is TGTGCCAGCACCAGGACTAGCGGGACTTCCTACGAGCAGTACTTC.

The chain joins TRBV5-1 to TRBJ2-1; 15 nucleotides align to TRBD2. The CDR3 runs to 15 residues. The germline gives CDR1 SGHRS, CDR2 YFSETQ. V was clipped by 5 bases and J by 10 bases; unmatched bases: 7. Here the CDR3 DNA reads TGCGCCAGCAGTGAGGGACTAGCGGGAGGCTCCGAGCAGTTCTTC. It codes for CASSEGLAGGSEQFF.

V is TRBV6-5 and J is TRBJ1-5; 10 bases match TRBD1. The J segment lost 2 bases and the V segment lost 6 bases, leaving 4 bases of the junction unmatched. Per germline, CDR1 MNHEY and CDR2 SVGAGI. This CDR3 is built from 15 residues. The CDR3 DNA reads as TGTGCCAGCAGCTCGGGACAGGGGCGCAATCAGCCCCAGCATTTT. Its translation: CASSSGQGRNQPQHF.

In its sample, this clonotype was seen once. This chain links TRBV2 with TRBJ2-3; maybe TRBD1 (5 bases). Germline V gives CDR1 SNHLY, CDR2 FYNNEI. The germline V and J ends were trimmed by 4 bases and 0 bases, with 11 bases remaining between them. The CDR3 loop spans 15 amino acids. CDR3 in amino acids: CASSGTTPSTDTQYF. The DNA of the CDR3 is TGTGCCAGCAGTGGGACAACACCTAGCACAGATACGCAGTATTTT.

The gene calls are TRBV6-6 and TRBJ2-7, with TRBD2 matching over 9 bases. V was clipped by 2 bases and J by 3 bases; unmatched bases: 2. CDR3 length: 14 residues. CDR1 is MNHNY and CDR2 is SVGAGI in the germline V gene (reference sequence). The CDR3 reads CASSYEAGGYEQYF. CDR3 nucleotide sequence: TGTGCCAGCAGTTACGAAGCGGGAGGCTACGAGCAGTACTTC.

The rearrangement joins TRBV28 to TRBJ1-2, with 12 bases aligning to TRBD1. The CDR3 length is 14 residues. Germline V gene data show CDR1 as MDHEN and CDR2 as SYDVKM. The V gene end was trimmed by 5 bases and the J gene end by 10 bases; junction bases not matched to a gene: 8. CDR3 region: CASSQTGTGGDYTF. CDR3 DNA sequence: TGTGCCAGCAGTCAAACCGGGACAGGGGGCGACTACACCTTC.

The rearrangement links TRBV7-8 to TRBJ1-2, with 7 bases lining up with TRBD1. The V and J ends lost 1 base and 0 bases, in that order; junction bases with no gene match: 8. The germline CDR1 and CDR2 sequences are SGHVS and FQNEAQ. CDR3 size: 17 residues. The CDR3 DNA reads as TGTGCCAGCAGCTTAGGAGGGGGACAGAACTCTAACTATGGCTACACCTTC. It encodes CASSLGGGQNSNYGYTF.

The sample holds many counts of this clonotype. The rearrangement joins TRBV20-1 to TRBJ2-3; 9 positions agree with TRBD1. This CDR3 contains 14 residues. Germline CDR1 reads DFQATT; CDR2 reads SNEGSKA (reference sequence). The V gene end was trimmed by 5 bases and the J gene end by 3 bases; junction bases not matched to a gene: 6. The CDR3 sequence: CSARGQGRTDTQYF. The DNA for the CDR3 is TGCAGTGCTCGTGGACAGGGGAGAACAGATACGCAGTATTTT.

This clonotype has just one count. This chain uses TRBV5-1 with TRBJ2-3; D gene uncertain. CDR3 length: 16 amino acids. The germline V gene encodes CDR1 SGHRS and CDR2 YFSETQ. V gave up 0 bases and J gave up 1 base, with 12 bases separating them. CDR3: CASSLVSGPGTDTQYF. In nucleotides, the CDR3 is TGCGCCAGCAGCTTGGTTTCTGGACCCGGCACAGATACGCAGTATTTT.

With respect to this clonotype: This may be a read error, as it is one base from a much larger clone. The chain uses TRBV2 and TRBJ2-1, with 8 bases identical to TRBD2. CDR3 size: 15 residues. Germline-derived CDR1 and CDR2 are SNHLY and FYNNEI. Here the CDR3 reads CANSAGTRVNNEQFF. CDR3 nucleotide sequence: TGTGCCAACAGTGCCGGGACTAGAGTCAACAATGAGCAGTTCTTC. Variable domain in full (rest from reference TRBV2 and TRBJ2-1): EPEVTQTPSHQVTQMGQEVILRCVPISNHLYFYWYRQILGQKVEFLVSFYNNEISEKSEIFDDQFSVERPDGSNFTLKIRSTKLEDSAMYFCANSAGTRVNNEQFFGPGTRLTVL.

The table lists this clonotype with a few counts. The gene calls are TRBV7-9 and TRBJ2-4; D is perhaps TRBD1 or TRBD2 (5 bases each). The DNA end is more similar to TRBJ2-7, so the J call may be wrong. The CDR3 loop spans 16 amino acids. From germline, CDR1 is SEHNR and CDR2 FQNEAQ (reference sequence). DNA for the CDR3: TGTGCCAGCGCCGGGGCAACTAGGCACACTACCTACGAGCAGTACTTC. It translates to CASAGATRHTTYEQYF.

The V and J genes are TRBV7-2 and TRBJ2-3; D is undetermined. Trimming pared 4 bases from V and 1 base from J, leaving 15 bases between. Looked up from germline, CDR1 is SGHTA and CDR2 is FQGNSA. The CDR3 is 16 residues long. Here the CDR3 DNA reads TGTGCCAGCAGCTACGGATATGGAAGGGGCACAGATACGCAGTATTTT. This encodes CASSYGYGRGTDTQYF.

The rearrangement uses TRBV2 and TRBJ1-6; 8 nucleotides line up with TRBD1. This CDR3 comprises 15 residues. The germline gives CDR1 SNHLY, CDR2 FYNNEI. After removal of 8 bases from V and 2 bases from J, the junction contained 5 bases not matched to a gene. CDR3 nucleotide sequence: TGTGCCAGCTGGGCGACAGGGGCCTATAATTCACCCCTCCACTTT. This encodes CASWATGAYNSPLHF. The full variable domain, completed using reference TRBV2 and TRBJ1-6, is EPEVTQTPSHQVTQMGQEVILRCVPISNHLYFYWYRQILGQKVEFLVSFYNNEISEKSEIFDDQFSVERPDGSNFTLKIRSTKLEDSAMYFCASWATGAYNSPLHFGNGTRLTVT.

This clonotype has a single count. The genes are TRBV3-1 and TRBJ2-7; 8 positions match TRBD2. Trimming at V came to 4 bases and at J to 2 bases, leaving 10 bases not matched to a gene. There are 16 residues in the CDR3. Germline-derived CDR1 and CDR2 are LGHDT and YNNKEL (reference sequence). As DNA, the CDR3 is TGTGCCAGCAGCCCCAGGATAGCGGGGTCTACCTACGAGCAGTACTTC. The encoded protein is CASSPRIAGSTYEQYF.

CDR3 bases: TGTGCCAGCAGTTACCAGGGTAAGGGCAATCAGCCCCAGCATTTT. It encodes CASSYQGKGNQPQHF. The chain combines TRBV7-9 with TRBJ1-5; weak D call: TRBD1 (5 bases). V was pared by 6 bases and J by 2 bases, with 14 bases between. Germline-derived CDR1 and CDR2 are SEHNR and FQNEAQ (reference sequence). The CDR3 loop spans 15 amino acids.

This clonotype was picked up one time. V is TRBV27 and J is TRBJ2-7; 7 nucleotides align to TRBD1. The J call may be faulty, since TRBJ2-5 better matches the DNA end. Germline CDR1 is MNHEY and CDR2 is SMNVEV (reference sequence). The CDR3 contains 15 residues. The CDR3 bases are TGTGCCAGCAGTTTATTCTGGACAGGAGGCGAGACCCAGTACTTC. This sequence encodes CASSLFWTGGETQYF.

The gene calls are TRBV20-1 and TRBJ2-1; 12 nucleotides match TRBD2. Trimming cost V 3 bases and J 9 bases; bases outside gene matches: 3. This CDR3 has 13 residues. Germline V gives CDR1 DFQATT, CDR2 SNEGSKA (reference sequence). The CDR3 DNA reads TGCAGTGCTAGGACTAGCGGGAGCCCTGAGCAGTTCTTC. Encoded protein: CSARTSGSPEQFF.

This clonotype has a handful of counts. V and J are TRBV7-2 and TRBJ2-5; D gene unclear. The V end lost 7 bases, the J end lost 3 bases, and 18 bases lay between the germline ends. CDR1 SGHTA and CDR2 FQGNSA come from the germline V gene. The CDR3 has 15 residues. Here the CDR3 reads CASNRHWAAEETQYF. The CDR3 coding sequence is TGTGCCAGCAACCGACACTGGGCAGCTGAAGAGACCCAGTACTTC.

The V and J genes are TRBV7-9 and TRBJ1-6, with D perhaps TRBD1 (5 bases). Per the germline V gene, CDR1 is SEHNR and CDR2 is FQNEAQ (reference sequence). Trimming removed 5 bases from V and 7 bases from J, with 12 bases in between. The CDR3 has 14 residues. CDR3 in amino acids: CASSQDTTNSPLHF. For the CDR3, the DNA is TGTGCCAGCAGCCAGGACACGACCAATTCACCCCTCCACTTT.